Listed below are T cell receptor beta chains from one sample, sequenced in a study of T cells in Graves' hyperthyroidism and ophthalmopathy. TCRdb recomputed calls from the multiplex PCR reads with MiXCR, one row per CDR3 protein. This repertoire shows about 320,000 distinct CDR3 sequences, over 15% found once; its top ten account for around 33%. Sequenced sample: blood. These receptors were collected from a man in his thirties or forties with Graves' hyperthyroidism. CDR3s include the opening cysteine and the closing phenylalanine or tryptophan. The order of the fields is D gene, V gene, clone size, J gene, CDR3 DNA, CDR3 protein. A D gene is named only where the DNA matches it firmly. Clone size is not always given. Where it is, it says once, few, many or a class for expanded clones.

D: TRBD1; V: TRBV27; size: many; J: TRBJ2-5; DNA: TGTGCCAGCAGCGGACAGGGGAAAGAGACCCAGTACTTC; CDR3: CASSGQGKETQYF
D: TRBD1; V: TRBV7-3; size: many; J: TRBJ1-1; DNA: TGTGCCAGCAGCATCACCACAGGGGCTGAAGCTTTCTTT; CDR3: CASSITTGAEAFF
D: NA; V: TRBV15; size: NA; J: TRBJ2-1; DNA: TGTGCCACCAGCAGAGCGCGGGCGAACAATGAGCAGTTCTTC; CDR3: CATSRARANNEQFF
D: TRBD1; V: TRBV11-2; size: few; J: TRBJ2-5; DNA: TGTGCCAGCAGCTCGACAGGGCGAGAGACCCAGTACTTC; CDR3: CASSSTGRETQYF
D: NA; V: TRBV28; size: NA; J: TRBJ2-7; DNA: TGTGCCAGCAGTTTTCTCTCAAGCTCCTACGAGCAGTACTTC; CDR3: CASSFLSSSYEQYF
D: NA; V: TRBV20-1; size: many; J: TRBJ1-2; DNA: TGCAGTGCTAGCTCGGCAGGGCACTATGGCTACACCTTC; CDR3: CSASSAGHYGYTF
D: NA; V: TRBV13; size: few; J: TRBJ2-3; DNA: TGTGCCAGCAGCTTAGGTCGGGTGGCAGATACGCAGTATTTT; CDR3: CASSLGRVADTQYF
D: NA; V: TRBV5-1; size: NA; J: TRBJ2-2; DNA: TGCGCCAGCAGCTTGGACAGTCCGAACACCGGGGAGCTGTTTTTT; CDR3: CASSLDSPNTGELFF
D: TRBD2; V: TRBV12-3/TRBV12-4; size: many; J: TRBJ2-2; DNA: TGTGCCAGCAGCTCCGGTAGCGGGAGATCCGGGGAGCTGTTTTTT; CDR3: CASSSGSGRSGELFF
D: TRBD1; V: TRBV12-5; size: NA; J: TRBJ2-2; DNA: TGTGCTAGTGGGAGGCGACAGGGGTCCGGGGAGCTGTTTTTT; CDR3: CASGRRQGSGELFF
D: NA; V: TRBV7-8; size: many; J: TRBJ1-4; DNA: TGTGCCAGCAGTCCAGGTATTACCCGGGAAAAACTGTTTTTT; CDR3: CASSPGITREKLFF
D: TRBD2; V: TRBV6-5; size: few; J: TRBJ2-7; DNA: TGTGCCAGCAGTTCCTCCGGGACTAGCTCCTACGAGCAGTACTTC; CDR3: CASSSSGTSSYEQYF
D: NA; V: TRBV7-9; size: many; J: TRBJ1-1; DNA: TGTGCCAGCAGCTCCCCTGGGGGGAACACTGAAGCTTTCTTT; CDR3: CASSSPGGNTEAFF
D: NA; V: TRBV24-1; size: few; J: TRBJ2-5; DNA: TGTGCCACCAGTGATCCCCACGGGCAGGGCGGCCAAGAGACCCAGTACTTC; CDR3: CATSDPHGQGGQETQYF